These 24 T cell receptor beta chains were sequenced from one sample in a study of T cell responses to AZD1222 COVID-19 vaccine. Libraries were prepared by immunoSEQ multiplex PCR; TCRdb keeps only in-frame clonotypes and omits some of them. The sample gives about 110,000 clones, 92% of which show up once; over 2% is in the top ten. Sequenced here: peripheral blood, sampled 28 days after the second AZD1222 dose. These receptors were collected from an adult who received the AZD1222 COVID-19 vaccine.

The chain couples TRBV4-1 to TRBJ1-4, with TRBD1 matching 9 bases. CDR3 length: 14 residues. The junction had 3 bases not matched to a gene; V was cut back by 3 bases and J by 7 bases. Per the germline V gene, CDR1 is MGHRA and CDR2 is YSYEKL. CDR3 coding DNA: TGCGCCAGCAGCCAGACAGGGGGAAGTGAAAAACTGTTTTTT. It encodes CASSQTGGSEKLFF.

The J gene is TRBJ1-1, the V gene TRBV5-1; 7 bases line up with TRBD1. Germline assignment: CDR1 SGHRS and CDR2 YFSETQ. This CDR3 is built from 14 residues. With 2 bases clipped from V and 1 base from J, the junction kept 2 bases outside the gene matches. CDR3 bases: TGCGCCAGCAGCTTAACAGGGGCGAACACTGAAGCTTTCTTT. It encodes CASSLTGANTEAFF. The complete variable domain, with remaining parts taken from reference TRBV5-1 and TRBJ1-1, reads KAGVTQTPRYLIKTRGQQVTLSCSPISGHRSVSWYQQTPGQGLQFLFEYFSETQRNKGNFPGRFSGRQFSNSRSEMNVSTLELGDSALYLCASSLTGANTEAFFGQGTRLTVV.

V is TRBV19 and J is TRBJ1-2; 9 bases match TRBD1. CDR1 is LNHDA, CDR2 SQIVND, per germline (reference sequence). Losses at the gene ends were 4 bases for V and 9 bases for J; bases not matched to a gene: 6. The CDR3 runs to 13 residues. CDR3 nucleotides: TGTGCCAGTAGTAAACGGACAGGGGACAGCTACACCTTC. It encodes CASSKRTGDSYTF.

The chain uses TRBV6-5 and TRBJ1-3, with D uncertain. The V gene's germline CDR1 is MNHEY and CDR2 SVGAGI. Trimming removed 8 bases from V and 6 bases from J, with 14 bases in between. The CDR3 contains 13 residues. CDR3: CASLAGPENTIYF. As DNA, the CDR3 is TGTGCCAGCTTGGCAGGCCCCGAAAACACCATATATTTT.

This rearrangement joins TRBV2 to TRBJ2-2; either TRBD1 or TRBD2 may supply D (5 bases each). This CDR3 is built from 17 residues. Per the germline V gene, CDR1 is SNHLY and CDR2 is FYNNEI. V lost 3 bases to trimming and J lost 5 bases, with 19 bases between them. The CDR3 spells CASSEPPGRVLTGELFF. The CDR3 bases are TGTGCCAGCAGTGAGCCCCCGGGACGGGTTTTAACCGGGGAGCTGTTTTTT.

This chain connects TRBV9 to TRBJ2-3; no clear D. The CDR3 is made up of 12 amino acids. CDR1 is SGDLS and CDR2 is YYNGEE in the germline V gene. The germline V and J ends were trimmed by 0 bases and 4 bases, with 3 bases remaining between them. CDR3 region: CASSVVSDTQYF. DNA of the CDR3: TGTGCCAGCAGCGTAGTCTCAGATACGCAGTATTTT.

The chain employs TRBV19 and TRBJ1-6; D might be TRBD1 (5 bases). CDR1 and CDR2 from the germline V gene are LNHDA and SQIVND (reference sequence). Trimming removed 9 bases at V and 10 bases at J, with 16 bases between. The length of the CDR3 is 13 residues. The CDR3 sequence: CASRGHLTSPLHF. The CDR3 bases are TGTGCCAGCAGAGGACATCTCACCTCACCCCTCCACTTT.

The chain has TRBV4-1 and TRBJ1-3, with D maybe TRBD1 (5 bases). Looked up from germline, CDR1 is MGHRA and CDR2 is YSYEKL. The CDR3 runs to 15 residues. The ends were cut back, 3 bases at V and 2 bases at J, with 11 bases in the middle. CDR3 coding DNA: TGCGCCAGCAGCCAGGGGGATGGGGCTGGAAACACCATATATTTT. Residues: CASSQGDGAGNTIYF.

The chain combines TRBV10-3 with TRBJ1-1; D may be TRBD1 (5 bases). The CDR3 spans 13 residues. Germline CDR1 is ENHRY and CDR2 is SYGVKD. V lost 5 bases and J lost 6, with 13 bases in between. In DNA, the CDR3 is TGTGCCATCAGTTCCGGGGGGAGGGCTGAAGCTTTCTTT. Translated: CAISSGGRAEAFF.

V usage is TRBV12-3 or TRBV12-4 and J usage is TRBJ1-2, with D possibly matching TRBD1 (6 bases). CDR3 length: 13 residues. Trimming took 5 bases from V and 4 from J, leaving 11 bases between them. CDR3 coding DNA: TGTGCCAGCAGTCCGGGACACACCTATGGCTACACCTTC. It is translated as CASSPGHTYGYTF.

This chain joins TRBV18 and TRBJ2-2; D not resolved. V was shortened by 5 bases and J by 8 bases, with 6 bases between the two germline ends. The CDR3 extends over 11 amino acids. CDR1 KGHSH and CDR2 LQKENI come from the germline V gene. The CDR3: CASSLQGELFF. In DNA form, the CDR3 reads TGTGCCAGCTCATTACAGGGGGAGCTGTTTTTT.

V and J are TRBV15 and TRBJ2-2, with TRBD2 as a possible D gene (5 bases). CDR1 LNHNV and CDR2 YYDKDF come from the germline V gene (reference sequence). Trimming removed 3 bases at V and 7 bases at J, with 12 bases between. This CDR3 has 14 amino acids. CDR3 DNA sequence: TGTGCCACCAGCAGGATCGTCGGGGACGGGGAGCTGTTTTTT. Translation gives CATSRIVGDGELFF.

This rearrangement joins TRBV27 to TRBJ1-5; the D is unclear. V was shortened by 6 bases and J by 2 bases, with 14 bases between the two germline ends. The CDR3 sequence is 15 residues long. Looked up from germline, CDR1 is MNHEY and CDR2 is SMNVEV (reference sequence). The CDR3 DNA is TGTGCCAGCAGGGCGGACGTCGCCGGCAATCAGCCCCAGCATTTT. Encoded protein: CASRADVAGNQPQHF.

The chain uses TRBV19 and TRBJ2-5; 12 positions match TRBD2. The J segment lost 5 bases and the V segment lost 7 bases, leaving 5 bases of the junction unmatched. Germline loops: CDR1 LNHDA, CDR2 SQIVND (reference sequence). This CDR3 has 14 residues. The CDR3 here is CASTSGGAPETQYF. The CDR3 DNA follows: TGTGCCAGTACTAGCGGGGGGGCCCCGGAGACCCAGTACTTC.

The chain's CDR3 is CASSQVVGGSYEQYF. CDR3 bases: TGCGCCAGCAGCCAAGTCGTCGGGGGCTCCTACGAGCAGTACTTC. The rearrangement joins TRBV4-1 to TRBJ2-7, with a tentative D call TRBD2 (6 bases). The CDR3 sequence is 15 residues long. V was trimmed by 1 base and J by 0 bases, leaving 10 bases between them. The germline V gene has CDR1 MGHRA and CDR2 YSYEKL.

This chain links TRBV12-3 or TRBV12-4 with TRBJ2-7; D might be TRBD1 (7 bases). Trimming removed 6 bases from V and 6 bases from J, with 15 bases in between. The CDR3 runs 13 residues. The CDR3 region is CASRMTGRSEQYF. CDR3 bases: TGTGCCAGCAGGATGACAGGGAGGTCCGAGCAGTACTTC.

V gene TRBV12-3 or TRBV12-4 combines with J gene TRBJ2-1, with 7 bases aligning to TRBD2. V was clipped by 5 bases and J by 15 bases; unmatched bases: 10. The CDR3 spans 12 residues. CDR3 nucleotide sequence: TGTGCCAGCAGTCCGCGGGGAGCGGGGTTGTTCTTC. Its protein product is CASSPRGAGLFF.

The J gene is TRBJ1-2, the V gene TRBV4-1, with D uncertain. This CDR3 contains 12 residues. Looked up from germline, CDR1 is MGHRA and CDR2 is YSYEKL. The V gene lost 1 base and the J gene lost 4 bases, with 4 bases spanning the gap. Here the CDR3 reads CASSQAGYGYTF. In nucleotides, the CDR3 is TGCGCCAGCAGCCAAGCAGGCTATGGCTACACCTTC.

CDR3 sequence: CASSLTGSNEKLFF. CDR3 DNA: TGTGCCAGCAGCCTGACAGGGTCTAATGAAAAACTGTTTTTT. This chain joins TRBV5-5 and TRBJ1-4; the match to TRBD1 covers 7 bases. Losses at the gene ends were 4 bases for V and 3 bases for J; bases not matched to a gene: 3. The CDR3 runs to 14 residues. In germline, CDR1 is SGHKS, CDR2 YYEKEE (reference sequence).

The V gene is TRBV12-3 or TRBV12-4, the J gene TRBJ2-2; no clear D. There are 12 residues in the CDR3. The ends were cut back, 4 bases at V and 6 bases at J, with 6 bases in the middle. The CDR3 region has the DNA TGTGCCAGCAGTTGGCAGGCCGGGGAGCTGTTTTTT. Encoded protein: CASSWQAGELFF.

The V gene is TRBV29-1, the J gene TRBJ1-2; perhaps TRBD1 as D (5 bases). The V gene lost 5 bases and the J gene lost 7 bases, with 17 bases spanning the gap. The V gene's germline CDR1 is SQVTM and CDR2 ANQGSEA. The length of the CDR3 is 13 residues. The CDR3 protein is CSVPHGGVSGYTF. CDR3 sequence (DNA): TGCAGCGTTCCCCATGGGGGGGTTTCTGGCTACACCTTC.

V is TRBV25-1 and J is TRBJ2-7; D is tentatively TRBD1 or TRBD2 (5 bases each). The V and J ends lost 4 bases and 3 bases respectively, with 16 bases between them. The CDR3 is 15 residues long. CDR1 and CDR2 from the germline V gene are MGHDK and SYGVNS. This chain's CDR3 is CASSVRDRENYEQYF. DNA of the CDR3: TGTGCCAGCAGTGTCCGGGACCGCGAAAACTACGAGCAGTACTTC.

For this clone: The sample has other DNA sequences that encode this CDR3 too. The rearrangement uses TRBV18 and TRBJ1-3; 7 bases align to TRBD1. The junction had 1 base not matched to a gene; V was cut back by 2 bases and J by 0 bases. This CDR3 is built from 15 residues. CDR1 is KGHSH, CDR2 LQKENI, per germline. The CDR3 DNA follows: TGTGCCAGCTCACCAGGGACAGACTCTGGAAACACCATATATTTT. The encoded protein is CASSPGTDSGNTIYF.

The V gene is TRBV7-9, the J gene TRBJ1-2; 7 nucleotides line up with TRBD1. The V gene's germline CDR1 is SEHNR and CDR2 FQNEAQ (reference sequence). The J segment lost 7 bases and the V segment lost 4 bases, leaving 12 bases of the junction unmatched. This CDR3 region has 15 residues. CDR3 in DNA: TGTGCCAGCAGCTCCCAGACAGGGAGATTTGTTGGCTACACCTTC. This gives the protein CASSSQTGRFVGYTF.